Shown below are 2 T cell receptor beta chains from a single sample sequenced in a study of T cell changes during pregnancy in multiple sclerosis. Profiling relied on immunoSEQ multiplex PCR, and the TCRdb table lists in-frame clones only, not all of them. Of tens of thousands of clones listed, 89% are singletons. Sequencing was performed on CD8+ T cells from peripheral blood mononuclear cells, taken after pregnancy. These receptors all come from a female donor with multiple sclerosis, enrolled in a pregnancy study.

The table lists this clone with many counts. This sequence joins TRBV15 and TRBJ2-6; 8 bases agree with TRBD2. The germline V gene encodes CDR1 LNHNV and CDR2 YYDKDF (reference sequence). The V and J ends lost 1 base and 1 base, in that order; junction bases with no gene match: 6. The CDR3 runs to 18 residues. As DNA, the CDR3 is TGTGCCACCAGCAGAGTGACAGCGGGAGAATCTGGGGCCAACGTCCTGACTTTC. It translates to CATSRVTAGESGANVLTF. The full variable domain, completed using reference TRBV15 and TRBJ2-6, is DAMVIQNPRYQVTQFGKPVTLSCSQTLNHNVMYWYQQKSSQAPKLLFHYYDKDFNNEADTPDNFQSRRPNTSFCFLDIRSPGLGDTAMYLCATSRVTAGESGANVLTFGAGSRLTVL.

This clone is termed medium-sized. The chain couples TRBV4-3 to TRBJ2-6; TRBD1 matches 7 bases. V shed 2 bases and J 2 bases; nucleotides not matched to a gene: 3. The CDR3 sequence is 16 residues long. Germline V CDR1 and CDR2: LGHNA, YSLEER. The CDR3 DNA follows: TGCGCCAGCAGCCAACATCAGGGGGCTGGGGCCAACGTCCTGACTTTC. This sequence encodes CASSQHQGAGANVLTF.